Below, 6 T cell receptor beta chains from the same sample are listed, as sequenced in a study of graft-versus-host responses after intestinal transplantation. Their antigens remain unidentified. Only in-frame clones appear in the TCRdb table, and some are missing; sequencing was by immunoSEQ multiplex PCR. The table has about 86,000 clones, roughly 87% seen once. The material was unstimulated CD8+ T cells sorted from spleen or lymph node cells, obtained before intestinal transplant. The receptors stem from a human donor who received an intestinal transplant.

The CDR3 is CASSLVGLQGTEAFF. DNA of the CDR3: TGTGCCAGCAGCTTGGTGGGCCTGCAGGGCACTGAAGCTTTCTTT. The chain links TRBV5-6 to TRBJ1-1; D perhaps matches TRBD1 (5 bases). The V end lost 0 bases, the J end lost 4 bases, and 13 bases lay between the germline ends. Germline assignment: CDR1 SGHDT and CDR2 YYEEEE. This CDR3 contains 15 residues.

The CDR3 loop reads CASSVVLGPRRGGELFF. CDR3 bases: TGTGCCAGCAGCGTAGTATTGGGGCCCCGCAGGGGCGGGGAGCTGTTTTTT. This rearrangement joins TRBV9 to TRBJ2-2, with D maybe TRBD1 (6 bases). The CDR3 consists of 17 residues. Trimming left V 0 bases short and J 7 bases short, with 19 bases between. Germline V gene lookup returns CDR1 SGDLS and CDR2 YYNGEE.

This chain's CDR3 is CAIGLESTYNEQFF. The CDR3 bases are TGTGCCATCGGACTAGAAAGCACGTACAATGAGCAGTTCTTC. This chain connects TRBV28 to TRBJ2-1, with TRBD2 matching over 7 bases. The germline V gene encodes CDR1 MDHEN and CDR2 SYDVKM. V was pared by 10 bases and J by 4 bases, with 10 bases of the junction left unmatched. CDR3 length: 14 amino acids.

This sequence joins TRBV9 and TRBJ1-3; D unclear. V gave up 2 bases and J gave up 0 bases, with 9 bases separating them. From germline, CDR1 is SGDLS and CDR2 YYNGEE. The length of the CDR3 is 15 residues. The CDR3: CASSVDGSSGNTIYF. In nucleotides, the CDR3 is TGTGCCAGCAGCGTGGACGGCAGCTCTGGAAACACCATATATTTT.

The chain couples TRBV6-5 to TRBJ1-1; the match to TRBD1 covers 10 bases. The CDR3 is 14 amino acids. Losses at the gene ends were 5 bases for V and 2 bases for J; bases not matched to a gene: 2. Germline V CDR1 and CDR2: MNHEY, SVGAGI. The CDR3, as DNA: TGTGCCAGCAGTGCGACAGGGGGCAACACTGAAGCTTTCTTT. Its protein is CASSATGGNTEAFF.

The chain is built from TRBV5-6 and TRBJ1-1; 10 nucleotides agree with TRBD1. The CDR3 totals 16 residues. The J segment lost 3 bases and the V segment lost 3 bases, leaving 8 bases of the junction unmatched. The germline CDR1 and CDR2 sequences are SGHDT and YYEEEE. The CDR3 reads CASSSTSGTGDTEAFF. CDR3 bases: TGTGCCAGCAGCTCGACCTCCGGGACAGGGGACACTGAAGCTTTCTTT.